Here is one TCR beta chain with its context. Its antigen remains unidentified. Assay: immunoSEQ multiplex PCR; the TCRdb copy retains only in-frame clones and omits some. The data hold 70,000 to 100,000 clones, with about 86% observed a single time. The sample belongs to a study of radiotherapy plus CTLA-4 blockade in lung cancer. Per the germline V gene, CDR1 is MDHEN and CDR2 is SYDVKM. The CDR3 spans 16 residues. V was cut by 8 bases and J by 8 bases, with 25 bases left in between. The study, taken as a whole, reports: Radiotherapy with ipilimumab was followed by blood expansion of tumor-derived clones. Reportedly, early blood T cell clone dynamics best predicted response, with interferon-beta.

Those with chemo-refractory metastatic non-small-cell lung cancer were treated with focal radiation combined with CTLA-4 blockade using ipilimumab. The sequence came from a human donor with non-small cell lung cancer who had a partial response to radiotherapy plus ipilimumab. The J gene is TRBJ2-1, the V gene TRBV28, with a weak D call TRBD2 (6 bases). Specimen: peripheral blood, collected from a patient treated with radiotherapy plus ipilimumab. CDR3 in amino acids: CASEGSSGQKAYEQFF. The CDR3 DNA follows: TGTGCCAGCGAGGGGAGTAGCGGACAAAAAGCCTATGAGCAGTTCTTC.